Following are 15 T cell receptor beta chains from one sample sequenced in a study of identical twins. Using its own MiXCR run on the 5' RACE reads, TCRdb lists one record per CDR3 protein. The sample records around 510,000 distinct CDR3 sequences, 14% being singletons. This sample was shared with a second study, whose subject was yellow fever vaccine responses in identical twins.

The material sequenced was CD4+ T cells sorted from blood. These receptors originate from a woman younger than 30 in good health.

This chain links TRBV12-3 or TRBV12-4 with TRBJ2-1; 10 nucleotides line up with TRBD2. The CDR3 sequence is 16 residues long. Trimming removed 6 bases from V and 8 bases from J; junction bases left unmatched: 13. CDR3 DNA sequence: TGTGCCAGCAGAGACCTCAGCGGGAGGGCCCTTTATGAGCAGTTCTTC. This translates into CASRDLSGRALYEQFF.

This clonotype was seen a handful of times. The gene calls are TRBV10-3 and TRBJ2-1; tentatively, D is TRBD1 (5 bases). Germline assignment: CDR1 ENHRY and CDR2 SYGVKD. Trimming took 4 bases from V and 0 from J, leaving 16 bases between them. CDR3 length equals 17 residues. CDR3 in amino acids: CAISGGRTSSSYNEQFF. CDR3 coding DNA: TGTGCCATCAGTGGGGGAAGGACAAGCAGCTCCTACAATGAGCAGTTCTTC.

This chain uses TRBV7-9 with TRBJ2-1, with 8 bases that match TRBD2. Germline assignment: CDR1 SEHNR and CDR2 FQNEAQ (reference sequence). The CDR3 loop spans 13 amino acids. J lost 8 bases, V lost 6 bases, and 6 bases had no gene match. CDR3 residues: CASRRGGRDEQFF. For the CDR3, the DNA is TGTGCCAGCAGACGGGGGGGACGGGATGAGCAGTTCTTC.

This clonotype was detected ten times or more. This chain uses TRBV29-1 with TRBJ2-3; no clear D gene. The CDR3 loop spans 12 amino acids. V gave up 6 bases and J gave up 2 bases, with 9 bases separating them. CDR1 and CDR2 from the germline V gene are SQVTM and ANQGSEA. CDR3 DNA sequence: TGCAGCGTCAGAGATACCACAGATACGCAGTATTTT. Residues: CSVRDTTDTQYF.

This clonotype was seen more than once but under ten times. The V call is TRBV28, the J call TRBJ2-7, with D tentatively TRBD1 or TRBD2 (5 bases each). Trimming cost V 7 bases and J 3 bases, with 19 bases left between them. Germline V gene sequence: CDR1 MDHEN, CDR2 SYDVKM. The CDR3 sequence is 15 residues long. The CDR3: CASIETGIRGYEQYF. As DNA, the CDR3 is TGTGCCAGCATTGAAACCGGGATAAGGGGCTACGAGCAGTACTTC.

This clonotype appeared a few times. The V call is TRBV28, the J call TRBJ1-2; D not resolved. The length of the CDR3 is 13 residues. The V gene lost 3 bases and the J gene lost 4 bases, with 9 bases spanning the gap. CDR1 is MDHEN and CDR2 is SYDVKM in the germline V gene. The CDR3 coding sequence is TGTGCCAGCAGTTTTAAAAGGGTCTATGGCTACACCTTC. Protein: CASSFKRVYGYTF.

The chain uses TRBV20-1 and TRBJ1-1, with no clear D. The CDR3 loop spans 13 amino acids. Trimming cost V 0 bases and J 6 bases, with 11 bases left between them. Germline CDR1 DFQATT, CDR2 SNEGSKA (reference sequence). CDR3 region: CSARDIGKAEAFF. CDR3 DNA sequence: TGCAGTGCTAGAGATATCGGTAAGGCTGAAGCTTTCTTT.

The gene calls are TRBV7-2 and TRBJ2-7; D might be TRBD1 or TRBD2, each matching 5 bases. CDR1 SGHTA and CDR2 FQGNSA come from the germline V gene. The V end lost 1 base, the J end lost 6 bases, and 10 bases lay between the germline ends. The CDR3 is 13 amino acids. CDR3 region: CASSLGGIAEQYF. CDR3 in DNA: TGTGCCAGCAGCTTAGGGGGGATAGCCGAGCAGTACTTC.

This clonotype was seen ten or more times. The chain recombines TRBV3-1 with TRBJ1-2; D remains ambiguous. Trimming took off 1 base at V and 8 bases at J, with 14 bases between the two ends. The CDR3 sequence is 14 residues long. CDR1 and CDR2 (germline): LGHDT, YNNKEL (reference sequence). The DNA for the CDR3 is TGTGCCAGCAGCCAAGGCCGGAACCCTGGGGGCTACACCTTC. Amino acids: CASSQGRNPGGYTF.

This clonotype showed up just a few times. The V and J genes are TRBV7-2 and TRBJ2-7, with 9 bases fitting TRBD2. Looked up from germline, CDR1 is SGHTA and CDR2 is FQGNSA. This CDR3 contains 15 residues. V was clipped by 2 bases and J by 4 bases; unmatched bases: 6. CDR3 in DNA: TGTGCCAGCAGCTTAACCGCTAGCGGGACTTACGAGCAGTACTTC. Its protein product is CASSLTASGTYEQYF. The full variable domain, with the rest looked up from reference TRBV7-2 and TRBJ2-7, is GAGVSQSPSNKVTEKGKDVELRCDPISGHTALYWYRQSLGQGLEFLIYFQGNSAPDKSGLPSDRFSAERTGGSVSTLTIQRTQQEDSAVYLCASSLTASGTYEQYFGPGTRLTVT.

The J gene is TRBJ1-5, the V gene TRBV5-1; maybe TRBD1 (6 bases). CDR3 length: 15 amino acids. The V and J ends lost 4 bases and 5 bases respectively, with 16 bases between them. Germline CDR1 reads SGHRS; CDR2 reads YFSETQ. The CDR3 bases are TGCGCCAGCAGCGCCGACGGGGGGCCGTATCAGCCCCAGCATTTT. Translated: CASSADGGPYQPQHF.

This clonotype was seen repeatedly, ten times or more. In nucleotides, the CDR3 is TGTGCCAGCAGGTCACTAGCGGGAGGCTACAATGAGCAGTTCTTC. Translation: CASRSLAGGYNEQFF. This chain uses TRBV27 with TRBJ2-1; 12 bases agree with TRBD2. The CDR3 has 15 residues. The germline V gene has CDR1 MNHEY and CDR2 SMNVEV (reference sequence). V shed 6 bases and J 3 bases; nucleotides not matched to a gene: 3.

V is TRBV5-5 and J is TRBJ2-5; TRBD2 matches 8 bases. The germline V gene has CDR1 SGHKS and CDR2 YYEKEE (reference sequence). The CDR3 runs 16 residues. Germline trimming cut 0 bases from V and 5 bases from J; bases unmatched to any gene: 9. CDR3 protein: CASSLAGVGGGETQYF. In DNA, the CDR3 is TGTGCCAGCAGCTTGGCCGGAGTAGGCGGGGGGGAGACCCAGTACTTC.

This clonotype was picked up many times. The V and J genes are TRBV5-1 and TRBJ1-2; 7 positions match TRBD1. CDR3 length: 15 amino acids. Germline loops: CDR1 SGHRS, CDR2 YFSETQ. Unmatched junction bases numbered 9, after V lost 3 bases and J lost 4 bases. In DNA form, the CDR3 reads TGCGCCAGCAGCTCACGGACAGGTGGCGGCTATGGCTACACCTTC. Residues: CASSSRTGGGYGYTF.

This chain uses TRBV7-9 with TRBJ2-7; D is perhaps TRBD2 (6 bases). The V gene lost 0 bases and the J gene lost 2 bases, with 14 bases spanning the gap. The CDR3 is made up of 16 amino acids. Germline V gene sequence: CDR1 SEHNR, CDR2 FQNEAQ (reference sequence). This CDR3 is CASSLAGSGPPYEQYF. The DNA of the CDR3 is TGTGCCAGCAGCTTAGCCGGTAGCGGACCCCCCTACGAGCAGTACTTC.